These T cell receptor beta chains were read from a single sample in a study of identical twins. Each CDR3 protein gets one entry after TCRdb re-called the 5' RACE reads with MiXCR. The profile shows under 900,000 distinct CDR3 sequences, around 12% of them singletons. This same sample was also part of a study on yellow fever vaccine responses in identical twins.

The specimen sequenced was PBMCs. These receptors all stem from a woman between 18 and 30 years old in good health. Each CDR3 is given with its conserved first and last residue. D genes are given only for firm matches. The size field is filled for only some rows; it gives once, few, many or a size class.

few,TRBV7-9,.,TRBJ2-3,CASSSRLEAQYF,TGTGCCAGCAGCTCCCGACTAGAAGCGCAGTATTTT
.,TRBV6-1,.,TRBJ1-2,CASKFGGGNYGYTF,TGTGCCAGCAAATTTGGGGGCGGAAACTATGGCTACACCTTC
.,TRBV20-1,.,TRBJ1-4,CSARWSVSNEKLFF,TGCAGTGCTAGATGGTCGGTCAGTAATGAAAAACTGTTTTTT
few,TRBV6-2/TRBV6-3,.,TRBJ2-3,CASSYQMSGNTDTQYF,TGTGCCAGCAGTTACCAGATGAGCGGAAACACAGATACGCAGTATTTT
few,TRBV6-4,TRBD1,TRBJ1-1,CATQGGANTEAFF,TGTGCCACCCAGGGGGGGGCGAACACTGAAGCTTTCTTT
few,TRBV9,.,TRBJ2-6,CASSVVGSGANVLTF,TGTGCCAGCAGCGTAGTAGGCTCTGGGGCCAACGTCCTGACTTTC
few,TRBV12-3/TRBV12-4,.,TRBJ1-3,CASSFRGSSGNTIYF,TGTGCCAGCAGCTTCAGGGGTAGCTCTGGAAACACCATATATTTT
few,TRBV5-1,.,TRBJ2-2,CASGHGAGELFF,TGCGCCAGCGGACATGGGGCCGGGGAGCTGTTTTTT
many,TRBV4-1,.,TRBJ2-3,CASSQDWGTDTQYF,TGCGCCAGCAGCCAAGATTGGGGCACAGATACGCAGTATTTT
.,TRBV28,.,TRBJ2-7,CASSLSQGSEQYF,TGTGCCAGCAGTTTATCCCAGGGCTCCGAGCAGTACTTC
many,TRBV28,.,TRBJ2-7,CASSLGSRGAYEQYF,TGTGCCAGCAGTTTGGGGTCTAGAGGGGCCTACGAGCAGTACTTC
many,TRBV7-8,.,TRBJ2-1,CASSLRSEANEQFF,TGTGCCAGCAGCTTACGATCGGAGGCCAATGAGCAGTTCTTC
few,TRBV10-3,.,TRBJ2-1,CAISKAGRSDNEQFF,TGTGCCATCAGTAAAGCGGGTCGGTCGGACAATGAGCAGTTCTTC
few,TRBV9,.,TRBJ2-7,CASSVESASYEQYF,TGTGCCAGCAGCGTAGAGAGCGCCTCCTACGAGCAGTACTTC
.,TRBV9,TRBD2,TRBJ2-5,CASSAGGLAGGPLETQYF,TGTGCCAGCAGCGCGGGCGGACTAGCGGGGGGGCCGTTAGAGACCCAGTACTTC
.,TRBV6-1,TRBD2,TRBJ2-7,CASSEYWASGSSYEQYF,TGTGCCAGCAGTGAATATTGGGCTAGCGGGAGCTCCTACGAGCAGTACTTC
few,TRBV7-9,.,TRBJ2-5,CASTPRDQETQYF,TGTGCCAGCACCCCGCGGGACCAAGAGACCCAGTACTTC
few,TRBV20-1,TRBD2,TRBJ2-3,CSARLAVIRADTQYF,TGCAGTGCTAGACTAGCGGTTATACGCGCAGATACGCAGTATTTT
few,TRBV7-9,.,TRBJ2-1,CASPAGWQDYNEQFF,TGTGCCAGCCCGGCGGGGTGGCAGGACTACAATGAGCAGTTCTTC
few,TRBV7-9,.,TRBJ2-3,CASREGLTDTQYF,TGTGCCAGCAGGGAGGGACTTACAGATACGCAGTATTTT
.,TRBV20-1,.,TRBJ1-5,CSAKGSNQPQHF,TGCAGTGCCAAGGGCAGCAATCAGCCCCAGCATTTT
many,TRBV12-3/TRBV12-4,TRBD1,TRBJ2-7,CASSRGTGAYEQYF,TGTGCCAGCAGTAGGGGGACAGGGGCCTACGAGCAGTACTTC
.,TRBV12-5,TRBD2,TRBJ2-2,CASDPGLAGIDTGELFF,TGTGCTAGCGACCCCGGACTAGCGGGAATTGACACCGGGGAGCTGTTTTTT
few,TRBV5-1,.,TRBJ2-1,CASSLAIETEQFF,TGCGCCAGCAGCTTGGCCATAGAGACGGAGCAGTTCTTC
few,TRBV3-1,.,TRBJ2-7,CASSQEVRGGGLYEQYF,TGTGCCAGCAGCCAAGAGGTCAGGGGTGGGGGACTCTACGAGCAGTACTTC
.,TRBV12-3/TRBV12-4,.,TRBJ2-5,CASSPLDGETQYF,TGTGCCAGCAGTCCACTGGACGGAGAGACCCAGTACTTC
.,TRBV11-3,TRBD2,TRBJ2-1,CAGSGSLAGDNEQFF,TGTGCCGGCAGCGGTAGTCTAGCGGGGGACAATGAGCAGTTCTTC
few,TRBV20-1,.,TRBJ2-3,CSARDPDGQRHDTQYF,TGCAGTGCTAGAGATCCGGACGGACAGAGACACGATACGCAGTATTTT
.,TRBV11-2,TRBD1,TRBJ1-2,CASSRGQDLGGYTF,TGTGCCAGCAGCAGGGGACAGGATCTTGGTGGCTACACCTTC
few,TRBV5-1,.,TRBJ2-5,CASSSPRGGTIQETQYF,TGCGCCAGCAGCTCCCCTAGGGGGGGCACGATTCAAGAGACCCAGTACTTC
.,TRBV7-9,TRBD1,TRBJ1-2,CASSGTVGYGYTF,TGTGCCAGCAGCGGGACAGTAGGTTATGGCTACACCTTC
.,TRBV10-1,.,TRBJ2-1,CASRVGGGRQFF,TGCGCCAGCAGAGTGGGGGGAGGAAGGCAGTTCTTC
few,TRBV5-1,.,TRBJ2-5,CASSPDESLETQYF,TGCGCCAGCAGCCCTGACGAGTCTTTAGAGACCCAGTACTTC
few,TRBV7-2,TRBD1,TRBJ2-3,CASSLQGAADTQYF,TGTGCCAGCAGCTTACAGGGGGCCGCAGATACGCAGTATTTT
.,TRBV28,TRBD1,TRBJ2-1,CASSLLGGPSGDEQFF,TGTGCCAGCAGTTTATTAGGGGGCCCCTCTGGGGATGAGCAGTTCTTC
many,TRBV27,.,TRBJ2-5,CASSRLGGQETQYF,TGTGCCAGCAGTCGCCTCGGAGGGCAAGAGACCCAGTACTTC
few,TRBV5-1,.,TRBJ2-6,CASSSPSTGRSGANVLTF,TGCGCCAGCAGCTCACCCTCAACAGGGCGCTCTGGGGCCAACGTCCTGACTTTC
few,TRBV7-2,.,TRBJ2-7,CASSALAYNPPYEQYF,TGTGCCAGCAGCGCCCTAGCGTACAATCCACCCTACGAGCAGTACTTC
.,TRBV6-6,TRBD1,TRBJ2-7,CASSPRQGSSYEQYF,TGTGCCAGCAGTCCCAGACAGGGATCATCCTACGAGCAGTACTTC
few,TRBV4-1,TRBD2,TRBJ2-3,CASSQERFAGGRTDTQYF,TGCGCCAGCAGCCAAGAACGGTTTGCGGGGGGGCGCACAGATACGCAGTATTTT
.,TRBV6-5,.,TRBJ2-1,CASSYGHGISSYNEQFF,TGTGCCAGCAGTTACGGCCACGGGATCAGCTCCTACAATGAGCAGTTCTTC
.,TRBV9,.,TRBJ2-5,CASSVGHGRKGAQYF,TGTGCCAGCAGCGTAGGTCACGGGCGAAAGGGTGCCCAGTACTTC
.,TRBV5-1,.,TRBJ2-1,CASSLEPAISYNEQFF,TGCGCCAGCAGCTTGGAACCAGCGATCTCCTACAATGAGCAGTTCTTC
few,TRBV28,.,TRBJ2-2,CASDQSGELFF,TGTGCCAGTGATCAATCCGGGGAGCTGTTTTTT
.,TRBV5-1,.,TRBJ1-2,CASSSTGFKDYGYTF,TGCGCCAGCAGCTCCACAGGGTTTAAGGACTATGGCTACACCTTC
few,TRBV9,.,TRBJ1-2,CASSVGQGFGYTF,TGTGCCAGCAGCGTAGGCCAGGGCTTTGGCTACACCTTC
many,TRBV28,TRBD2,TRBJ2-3,CASSYSGGQPTDTQYF,TGTGCCAGCAGCTATAGCGGGGGGCAGCCCACAGATACGCAGTATTTT
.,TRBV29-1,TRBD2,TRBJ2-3,CSVEWRTSGSPDTQYF,TGCAGCGTTGAATGGAGGACTAGCGGGAGTCCAGATACGCAGTATTTT
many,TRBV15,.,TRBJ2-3,CATSRGAGYTDTQYF,TGTGCCACCAGTCGAGGGGCAGGATACACAGATACGCAGTATTTT
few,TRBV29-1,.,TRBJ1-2,CSVPTLEYYGYTF,TGCAGCGTCCCGACCCTGGAGTACTATGGCTACACCTTC
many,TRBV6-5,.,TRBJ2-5,CASSYSVGGPQETQYF,TGTGCCAGCAGTTACTCGGTGGGGGGCCCACAAGAGACCCAGTACTTC
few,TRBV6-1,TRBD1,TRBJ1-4,CASSEGGTGNEKLFF,TGTGCCAGCAGTGAAGGAGGGACAGGGAACGAAAAACTGTTTTTT
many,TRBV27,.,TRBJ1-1,CASSFVYNMNTEAFF,TGTGCCAGCAGTTTCGTTTACAACATGAACACTGAAGCTTTCTTT
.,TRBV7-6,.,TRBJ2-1,CASSLQGNGEQFF,TGTGCCAGCAGCTTACAGGGAAACGGTGAGCAGTTCTTC
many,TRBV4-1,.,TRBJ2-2,CASSYGTGNTGELFF,TGCGCCAGCAGCTACGGGACGGGAAACACCGGGGAGCTGTTTTTT
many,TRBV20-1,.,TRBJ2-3,CSARTSLVPDTQYF,TGCAGTGCCCGGACAAGCCTCGTCCCAGATACGCAGTATTTT
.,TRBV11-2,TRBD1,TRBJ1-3,CASRDSGGAVGNTIYF,TGTGCCAGCAGAGATTCAGGGGGCGCAGTTGGAAACACCATATATTTT